This T cell receptor (beta chain) was found in a study of blood T cell repertoires in COVID-19 (dated by TCRdb to 2018 to 2021). A note on the overall study: Collaborator samples came from the United States, Italy and Spain and covered acute and convalescent phases of COVID-19. The samples were drawn from two sources: the first 160 participants of the ongoing ImmuneRACE study, and about 1,300 subjects contributed by 6 global collaborators. Where available, HLA class I and class II types were obtained from metadata supplied by the sample provider rather than from assay-based typing. The prospective study material was composed of cDNA or gDNA derived from T cells, B-cell-depleted T cells, or PBMCs. The repertoires were released in a freely available public database intended as a resource for research on the immune response to SARS-CoV-2. Subjects who had been exposed to COVID-19, were actively infected with it, or had recovered from it provided the deeply sampled blood TCRbeta repertoires that made up the dataset. Sample metadata almost always included a de-identified subject ID, COVID-19 status, age in years and sex. On the study overall, not on this receptor specifically: How much clinical and demographic metadata was included differed by source and by participant, and the metadata was provided uncurated.

The germline V gene gives CDR1 as SNHLY and CDR2 as FYNNEI. Reading from cysteine to phenylalanine, the CDR3 counts 12 amino acids. Kept here is only the CDR3 DNA, which spans 36 bases and is read in frame from base 1. V sheds 11 bases and J sheds 2 bases, leaving 12 bases between their ends. At one collaborating source in Seattle, patients were enrolled during active infection and were followed longitudinally through the course of disease. Collaborating institutions collected whole blood in K2EDTA tubes following their own protocols. Collaborator samples were shipped for TCRbeta analysis as frozen whole blood, isolated PBMCs, or DNA extracted from either sample type. With regard to this clone: What antigen it recognizes has not been identified. Qualities for individual bases were not recorded, and no much larger clone is one base off.

The immunoSEQ Assay, a bias-controlled multiplex PCR, was used to amplify TCRbeta CDR3 regions from genomic DNA. The original methods were these. The number of nucleated cells in each sample was estimated by amplification of reference gene primers within the assay. To quantify the absolute abundance of each unique TCRbeta CDR3 rearrangement, sequence reads were collapsed and filtered. For each sample, productive Simpson clonality was calculated by taking the square root of Simpson's diversity index across productive rearrangements. TCRdb re-hosts the immuneACCESS table, in-frame sequences only. Its copies lack some clones; in the studies checked, an unresolved V gene accounts for under half of them, and the cause for the rest is not known. V, J and clone size derive from that table, while D and trimming were established from the DNA sequence. Counted in this sample were around 130,000 clones; roughly nine tenths of them appeared once. Around 4.6% of the sample is held by the ten biggest clonotypes.

The TCR comes from a man aged 60 to 75 with COVID-19, enrolled during active disease. Input material: peripheral blood. Here the chain combines TRBV2 and TRBJ2-5; too little of a D gene remains to name it. The DNA sequence reads TGTGCCTGCCGCAGGCCGCAAGAGACCCAGTACTTC. The translation is CACRRPQETQYF.